What follows are 5 T cell receptor beta chains derived from one specimen sequenced in a study of cytomegalovirus exposure and HLA in healthy donors listed by TCRdb under 2017. The library relied on the immunoSEQ multiplex PCR assay. For the multiplex PCR, a mixture combining 60 forward primers for TCR Vbeta segments and 13 reverse primers for TCR Jbeta segments was used. In TCRdb, the immuneACCESS table is reduced to in-frame sequences with V and J assigned. These tables do not hold every clone; where another copy was compared, an unresolved V gene accounts for under half, and the others remain unexplained. This sample lists over 100,000 clones; around 72% were detected once. Together, the top ten hold about 3.9% of the sample. The source material was PBMCs. All receptors come from a man aged 45 to 65 in good health and CMV-seropositive.

This chain joins TRBV15 and TRBJ1-3; D is undetermined. CDR1 and CDR2 (germline): LNHNV, YYDKDF (reference sequence). V lost 0 bases, J lost 1 base, and 7 bases lay in between. The CDR3 contains 15 residues. The CDR3 DNA follows: TGTGCCACCAGCAGAGATCGAGGGTCTGGAAACACCATATATTTT. It encodes CATSRDRGSGNTIYF.

The table lists this clone with a few counts. This rearrangement joins TRBV6-6 to TRBJ2-3, with 8 nucleotides matching TRBD2. Per germline, CDR1 MNHNY and CDR2 SVGAGI (reference sequence). Trimming took 6 bases from V and 0 from J; bases not matched to a gene: 2. The CDR3 loop spans 14 amino acids. CDR3 protein: CASRSGGSTDTQYF. The CDR3 coding sequence is TGTGCCAGCAGGTCGGGGGGGAGCACAGATACGCAGTATTTT.

The chain has TRBV5-1 and TRBJ2-1; D uncertain. Germline V gives CDR1 SGHRS, CDR2 YFSETQ. Trimming left V 0 bases short and J 0 bases short, with 7 bases between. The CDR3 length is 15 residues. The CDR3 loop reads CASSLGLSSYNEQFF. The CDR3 DNA sequence: TGCGCCAGCAGCTTGGGCCTCAGCTCCTACAATGAGCAGTTCTTC.

The chain uses TRBV7-9 and TRBJ2-7; TRBD1 matches at 8 bases. The germline CDR1 and CDR2 sequences are SEHNR and FQNEAQ (reference sequence). This CDR3 spans 18 amino acids. Trimming at V came to 5 bases and at J to 0 bases, leaving 15 bases not matched to a gene. The CDR3 protein is CASSGPGQVPWLSYEQYF. The CDR3, as DNA: TGTGCCAGCAGCGGACCGGGACAGGTTCCTTGGCTCTCCTACGAGCAGTACTTC. Using reference TRBV7-9 and TRBJ2-7 for the parts outside the CDR3, the full variable domain is DTGVSQNPRHKITKRGQNVTFRCDPISEHNRLYWYRQTLGQGPEFLTYFQNEAQLEKSRLLSDRFSAERPKGSFSTLEIQRTEQGDSAMYLCASSGPGQVPWLSYEQYFGPGTRLTVT.

The chain recombines TRBV15 with TRBJ2-7, with D possibly TRBD2 on 6 matching bases. The V end was cut by 1 base, the J end by 5 bases, with 12 bases between. Germline values: CDR1 LNHNV, CDR2 YYDKDF (reference sequence). CDR3 size: 14 residues. The CDR3 is CATSRGSAGNEQYF. CDR3 bases: TGTGCCACCAGCAGAGGCTCTGCGGGGAACGAGCAGTACTTC.